One sample yielded the 10 T cell receptor beta chains listed below, sequenced in a study of OX40 agonist ivuxolimab in advanced cancers. Using immunoSEQ multiplex PCR, the repertoire was profiled, and TCRdb retains in-frame clones only, with some absent. The sample comprises 130,000 or so clones, 90% of which are singletons, and 0.85% to 1.4% rests with the top ten. Sequencing was performed on CD4+ or CD8+ T cells sorted from blood, taken in a trial of the OX40 agonist ivuxolimab. These receptors originate from an adult with an advanced solid tumor such as melanoma, head and neck, liver or kidney cancer.

The J gene is TRBJ2-7, the V gene TRBV6-5; 7 nucleotides agree with TRBD1. With V trimmed by 1 base and J by 5 bases, 8 bases remained unmatched. The CDR3 consists of 15 residues. From germline, CDR1 is MNHEY and CDR2 SVGAGI. CDR3 protein: CASSYWQTGKDEQYF. CDR3 nucleotides: TGTGCCAGCAGTTACTGGCAGACAGGGAAGGACGAGCAGTACTTC.

The chain combines TRBV5-8 with TRBJ1-5; possibly TRBD1 for D (5 bases). Germline CDR1 and CDR2: SGHTS and YDEGEE. This CDR3 is 13 amino acids long. The V end was cut by 4 bases, the J end by 7 bases, with 12 bases between. CDR3 in amino acids: CASSLEGLQPQHF. CDR3 in DNA: TGTGCCAGCAGCCTCGAGGGACTCCAGCCCCAGCATTTT.

This clone was seen only once. J is TRBJ2-2 and V is TRBV4-3, with 14 bases that match TRBD2. The CDR3 has 19 residues. Germline loops: CDR1 LGHNA, CDR2 YSLEER. The ends lost 4 bases at V and 0 bases at J; junction bases unmatched: 7. The CDR3 is CASSLGLAGADANTGELFF. CDR3 nucleotide sequence: TGCGCCAGCAGCCTGGGACTAGCGGGAGCCGACGCGAACACCGGGGAGCTGTTTTTT.

J is TRBJ2-5 and V is TRBV25-1, with unresolved D. Trimming stripped 1 base from V and 5 bases from J, with 14 bases between. CDR1 and CDR2 from the germline V gene are MGHDK and SYGVNS. The CDR3 contains 15 residues. The CDR3 spells CASSELGRVRETQYF. The CDR3 DNA is TGTGCCAGCAGTGAATTAGGCCGGGTTAGGGAGACCCAGTACTTC.

The chain employs TRBV7-3 and TRBJ2-3; 8 bases align to TRBD2. V lost 5 bases, J lost 6 bases, and 10 bases stayed unmatched. This CDR3 comprises 15 residues. Germline loops: CDR1 SGHTA, CDR2 FQGTGA. CDR3 loop: CASSRSGTRGDTQYF. The CDR3 region has the DNA TGTGCCAGCAGCCGATCCGGGACTAGAGGTGATACGCAGTATTTT.

The sample holds one count of this clone. The CDR3 DNA reads TGTGCCAGCGCCCGAGATTGGGACGAGCAGTACTTC. Translated: CASARDWDEQYF. The chain recombines TRBV25-1 with TRBJ2-7, with D unresolved. CDR1 and CDR2 (germline): MGHDK, SYGVNS. The CDR3 loop spans 12 amino acids. Trimming cost V 8 bases and J 5 bases, with 13 bases left between them.

The chain has TRBV28 and TRBJ1-5; no definite D call. The CDR3 has 14 residues. The germline CDR1 and CDR2 sequences are MDHEN and SYDVKM. The V end lost 2 bases, the J end lost 3 bases, and 8 bases lay between the germline ends. This CDR3 reads CASSLIGLNQPQHF. CDR3 bases: TGTGCCAGCAGTTTAATAGGGCTCAATCAGCCCCAGCATTTT.

In its sample, this clone was seen a few times. The chain links TRBV18 to TRBJ1-5; maybe TRBD1 (5 bases). The length of the CDR3 is 15 residues. V dropped 3 bases and J dropped 5 bases, with 14 bases sitting between them. The V gene's germline CDR1 is KGHSH and CDR2 LQKENI. The CDR3 region has the DNA TGTGCCAGCTCACCGGTTCGGGACGGTTATCAGCCCCAGCATTTT. This gives the protein CASSPVRDGYQPQHF.

The rearrangement joins TRBV7-3 to TRBJ2-7; TRBD1 matches at 10 bases. The CDR3 has 14 residues. After removal of 3 bases from V and 3 bases from J, the junction contained 2 bases not matched to a gene. Germline CDR1 is SGHTA and CDR2 is FQGTGA. CDR3 loop: CASSLGQGRYEQYF. The CDR3 DNA is TGTGCCAGCAGCTTGGGACAGGGGCGCTACGAGCAGTACTTC.

The chain has TRBV7-3 and TRBJ1-1, with a weak D call TRBD1 (5 bases). The V end lost 3 bases, the J end lost 4 bases, and 12 bases lay between the germline ends. This CDR3 contains 14 residues. CDR1 is SGHTA, CDR2 FQGTGA, per germline. CDR3 nucleotide sequence: TGTGCCAGCAGCTTTGACAGAGTGAGCACTGAAGCTTTCTTT. Translation: CASSFDRVSTEAFF.